This T cell receptor (beta chain) was identified during a study of Graves' ophthalmopathy and Graves' hyperthyroidism. Trimming took off 1 base at V and 4 bases at J, with 10 bases between the two ends. Germline CDR1 and CDR2: MDHEN and SYDVKM. CDR3 size: 14 residues. RNA transcripts were the template, and TCR beta CDR3 regions were amplified from them. In the first round, RT-PCR was carried out with HTBI primers, and a multiplex PCR formed the second round. In TCRdb, the multiplex PCR reads were re-called with MiXCR into one record per CDR3 protein. This table holds over a million distinct CDR3 sequences, 35% to 40% found once. Hyperthyroidism patients were newly diagnosed, ill under 2 months, and aged 18 to 65 years.

The chain has TRBV28 and TRBJ1-2; D perhaps matches TRBD1 (5 bases). The clonotype originates from an adult man with Graves' hyperthyroidism. Sequencing input: peripheral blood or thyroid tissue (not recorded which). In DNA, the CDR3 is TGTGCCAGCAGTTTATTGGACACCGTCTATGGCTACACCTTC. Protein product: CASSLLDTVYGYTF.